These T cell receptor beta chains were read from a single sample in a study of blood T cell repertoires in COVID-19. The method was immunoSEQ multiplex PCR; TCRdb's version includes in-frame clones alone and lacks a portion of them. The table records 200,000 to 250,000 clones, approximately 83% of them present only once. Sequenced input: peripheral blood. All receptors come from a woman between 25 and 40 years old with COVID-19, enrolled during active disease. CDR3s include the opening cysteine and the closing phenylalanine or tryptophan. D genes are given only for firm matches. Expanded clones get a size class; other rows say once, few or many, or leave the size out.

abundance	v_gene	d_gene	j_gene	CDR3aa	CDR3nt
NA	TRBV9	NA	TRBJ1-1	CASSVRGDEAFF	TGTGCCAGCAGCGTCCGCGGGGATGAAGCTTTCTTT
NA	TRBV19	NA	TRBJ2-6	CASSTISSGANVLTF	TGTGCCAGTAGTACCATCAGCTCTGGGGCCAACGTCCTGACTTTC
NA	TRBV4-2	TRBD2	TRBJ2-3	CASSQDSGSGEYAQYF	TGTGCCAGCAGCCAAGACTCGGGTAGCGGGGAGTATGCGCAGTATTTT
NA	TRBV12-5	TRBD1	TRBJ1-2	CASGLTGGEPVAF	TGTGCTAGTGGTTTAACAGGGGGCGAACCTGTAGCCTTC
NA	TRBV5-1	NA	TRBJ2-7	CASSVEAGASYEQYF	TGCGCCAGCAGCGTAGAAGCTGGGGCCTCATACGAGCAGTACTTC
NA	TRBV7-8	NA	TRBJ2-7	CASSLQGRYEQYF	TGTGCCAGCAGCTTACAGGGGCGCTACGAGCAGTACTTC
NA	TRBV6-5	TRBD1	TRBJ1-2	CASSRDRVYGYTF	TGTGCCAGCAGTCGCGACAGGGTCTACGGCTACACCTTC
few	TRBV4-2	NA	TRBJ2-7	CASSQASRVIYEQYF	TGTGCCAGCAGCCAGGCCTCCCGGGTCATTTACGAGCAGTACTTC
NA	TRBV28	TRBD2	TRBJ2-1	CASSTPGRGAYNEQFF	TGTGCCAGCAGTACCCCCGGGCGGGGGGCCTACAATGAGCAGTTCTTC
few	TRBV29-1	TRBD1	TRBJ1-6	CSVGTGPESPLHF	TGCAGCGTGGGGACAGGGCCCGAATCACCCCTCCACTTT
NA	TRBV19	TRBD2	TRBJ2-1	CATLAPGLAGGEQFF	TGTGCCACCCTGGCTCCGGGACTAGCGGGAGGTGAGCAGTTCTTC
NA	TRBV5-4	TRBD1	TRBJ1-1	CASSFRTGGNTEAFF	TGTGCCAGCAGCTTTCGGACAGGGGGGAACACTGAAGCTTTCTTT
NA	TRBV25-1	TRBD1	TRBJ2-2	CASSAPGQGYTGELFF	TGTGCCAGCAGTGCACCGGGACAGGGGTACACCGGGGAGCTGTTTTTT
NA	TRBV2	TRBD1	TRBJ1-6	CASRGQDSPLHF	TGTGCCAGCAGGGGACAGGACTCACCCCTCCACTTT
NA	TRBV19	TRBD2	TRBJ2-3	CASSIRAGDGTDTQYF	TGTGCCAGTAGTATCCGAGCGGGAGATGGCACAGATACGCAGTATTTT
NA	TRBV27	NA	TRBJ1-1	CASSLPGKNTEAFF	TGTGCCAGCAGTCTCCCCGGGAAGAACACTGAAGCTTTCTTT
NA	TRBV6-6	NA	TRBJ1-2	CASSPQGGIYGYTF	TGTGCCAGCAGTCCTCAGGGAGGTATCTATGGCTACACCTTC
NA	TRBV6-5	TRBD1	TRBJ1-2	CASRVGQGIYGYTF	TGTGCCAGCAGAGTGGGACAGGGCATCTATGGCTACACCTTC
NA	TRBV7-3	NA	TRBJ2-1	CASSLYGISSYNEQFF	TGTGCCAGCAGCTTATACGGGATCAGCTCCTACAATGAGCAGTTCTTC
NA	TRBV28	TRBD2	TRBJ2-6	CASSLGLAGVGANVLTF	TGTGCCAGCAGTTTAGGACTAGCGGGGGTTGGGGCCAACGTCCTGACTTTC
NA	TRBV5-6	TRBD2	TRBJ2-3	CASSLAGGPTDTQYF	TGTGCCAGCAGCTTAGCGGGAGGGCCTACAGATACGCAGTATTTT
NA	TRBV4-3	NA	TRBJ1-1	CASRRAQGGPEAFF	TGCGCCAGCAGGCGAGCCCAAGGAGGGCCTGAAGCTTTCTTT
NA	TRBV5-4	TRBD1	TRBJ1-2	CASRQTGEGFGYTF	TGTGCCAGCAGGCAGACAGGGGAAGGTTTCGGCTACACCTTC
NA	TRBV5-6	NA	TRBJ2-7	CASSLGQNSYEQYF	TGTGCCAGCAGCTTGGGGCAGAATTCCTACGAGCAGTACTTC
NA	TRBV3-1/TRBV3-2	NA	TRBJ1-4	CASSQVSGFGEKLFF	TGTGCCAGCAGCCAAGTATCAGGATTCGGTGAAAAACTGTTTTTT
NA	TRBV7-2	TRBD1	TRBJ1-5	CASSLYRGDDQPQHF	TGTGCCAGCAGCTTATACAGGGGCGATGATCAGCCCCAGCATTTT
NA	TRBV5-4	NA	TRBJ2-3	CASSLVGGHSSTDTQYF	TGTGCCAGCAGCTTGGTTGGGGGACATTCTAGCACAGATACGCAGTATTTT
NA	TRBV6-5	TRBD1	TRBJ2-1	CASSDRDRYRYEQFF	TGTGCCAGCAGCGACCGGGACAGATATCGTTATGAGCAGTTCTTC
NA	TRBV9	NA	TRBJ2-1	CASISSYNEQFF	TGTGCCAGCATTAGCTCCTACAATGAGCAGTTCTTC
NA	TRBV27	NA	TRBJ2-3	CASSSGGLSTDTQYF	TGTGCCAGCAGTTCGGGGGGCCTGAGCACAGATACGCAGTATTTT